The 15 T cell receptor beta chains below were found in one sample sequenced in a study of blood T cell repertoires in COVID-19 (dated by TCRdb to about 2020). The method behind the library was the immunoSEQ multiplex PCR assay. TCRdb carries this immuneACCESS record with in-frame sequences only. Its versions omit some clonotypes, under half of them owing to an unresolved V gene in the studies checked, with the rest unexplained. Counted in this sample were more than 300,000 clones; 70% to 90% of them appeared once. The ten largest make up about 4.2% of the sample. Material: PBMCs or T cells enriched from blood (not recorded which). Receptors originate from a man aged 25 to 40 who had recovered from COVID-19.

CDR3 nucleotides: TGTGCCAGCAGTGAATTGGACGAGGGCTATGGCTACACCTTC. As protein: CASSELDEGYGYTF. The genes are TRBV25-1 and TRBJ1-2; no definite D call. Germline values: CDR1 MGHDK, CDR2 SYGVNS. The CDR3 sequence is 14 residues long. V was pared by 1 base and J by 4 bases, with 10 bases between.

The chain is built from TRBV6-4 and TRBJ1-2; 11 bases map to TRBD1. The junction had 4 bases not matched to a gene; V was cut back by 6 bases and J by 4 bases. CDR3 size: 14 residues. Germline V CDR1 and CDR2: MRHNA, SNTAGT. This CDR3 reads CASSRDRGSYGYTF. DNA of the CDR3: TGTGCCAGCAGCCGGGACAGGGGGAGCTATGGCTACACCTTC.

This CDR3 is CASSLFRGGSHEQFF. CDR3 bases: TGTGCCAGCAGCTTATTTCGGGGGGGCTCCCATGAGCAGTTCTTC. The rearrangement uses TRBV11-2 and TRBJ2-1, with 8 bases matching TRBD2. The ends lost 2 bases at V and 8 bases at J; junction bases unmatched: 8. Germline CDR1 reads SGHAT; CDR2 reads FQNNGV. CDR3 length: 15 residues.

V is TRBV7-9 and J is TRBJ1-1; TRBD1 aligns across 7 bases. The CDR3 is 14 residues long. Germline CDR1 SEHNR, CDR2 FQNEAQ (reference sequence). The V segment lost 5 bases and the J segment 5 bases; nucleotides outside the gene matches: 8. The CDR3 coding sequence is TGTGCCAGCAGCGAAGGACAGGCTTGGACTGAAGCTTTCTTT. The encoded protein is CASSEGQAWTEAFF.

This rearrangement joins TRBV3-1 (or the pseudogene TRBV3-2) to TRBJ2-1, with TRBD1 matching over 8 bases. Unmatched junction bases numbered 8, after V lost 4 bases and J lost 3 bases. CDR3 length: 16 residues. CDR1 is LGHDT, CDR2 YNNKEL, per germline (reference sequence). CDR3 in DNA: TGTGCCAGCAGCCTAGTACAGGGGGTGGGCTACAATGAGCAGTTCTTC. It yields the protein CASSLVQGVGYNEQFF.

The chain employs TRBV7-9 and TRBJ1-5; 7 bases line up with TRBD1. The CDR3 spans 15 residues. Per germline, CDR1 SEHNR and CDR2 FQNEAQ (reference sequence). Trimming at V came to 5 bases and at J to 0 bases, leaving 4 bases not matched to a gene. As DNA, the CDR3 is TGTGCCAGCAGCCCAACAGGGGATAGCAATCAGCCCCAGCATTTT. This sequence encodes CASSPTGDSNQPQHF. Supplemented by reference TRBV7-9 and TRBJ1-5, the full variable domain reads DTGVSQNPRHKITKRGQNVTFRCDPISEHNRLYWYRQTLGQGPEFLTYFQNEAQLEKSRLLSDRFSAERPKGSFSTLEIQRTEQGDSAMYLCASSPTGDSNQPQHFGDGTRLSIL.

The chain recombines TRBV10-3 with TRBJ2-6; D is perhaps TRBD1 (6 bases). This CDR3 contains 17 residues. V was pared by 11 bases and J by 0 bases, with 20 bases between. Germline V gives CDR1 ENHRY, CDR2 SYGVKD. The chain's CDR3 is CAESTRQDISGANVLTF. CDR3 sequence (DNA): TGTGCCGAATCAACTAGACAGGACATCTCTGGGGCCAACGTCCTGACTTTC.

The chain uses TRBV25-1 and TRBJ2-7; D perhaps matches TRBD1 (6 bases). V lost 3 bases and J lost 3, with 12 bases in between. From germline, CDR1 is MGHDK and CDR2 SYGVNS. This CDR3 region has 14 residues. CDR3 sequence (DNA): TGTGCCAGCAGTGACCAGGGGTCAAGCTACGAGCAGTACTTC. Translated, it gives CASSDQGSSYEQYF.

The chain links TRBV6-5 to TRBJ2-2; 8 positions match TRBD1. The CDR3 has 15 amino acids. The J segment lost 4 bases and the V segment lost 5 bases, leaving 6 bases of the junction unmatched. Germline CDR1 and CDR2: MNHEY and SVGAGI. CDR3 residues: CASSMTGAGTGELFF. The CDR3 region has the DNA TGTGCCAGCAGTATGACAGGGGCGGGCACCGGGGAGCTGTTTTTT.

The chain carries TRBV2 and TRBJ2-7; 8 bases line up with TRBD2. The CDR3 runs to 13 residues. The V and J ends lost 9 bases and 4 bases, in that order; junction bases with no gene match: 8. The germline V gene encodes CDR1 SNHLY and CDR2 FYNNEI. DNA for the CDR3: TGTGCCAGTAAGAGGACTAGCTCGTACGAGCAGTACTTC. It encodes CASKRTSSYEQYF.

This clone was counted a single time. The V and J genes are TRBV3-1 (or the pseudogene TRBV3-2) and TRBJ1-2; TRBD1 aligns across 7 bases. The CDR3 consists of 14 residues. With 8 bases clipped from V and 0 bases from J, the junction kept 6 bases outside the gene matches. CDR1 is LGHDT, CDR2 YNNKEL, per germline (reference sequence). CDR3 DNA sequence: TGTGCCAGCGCGACAGGGAGAGCTAACTATGGCTACACCTTC. Its translation is CASATGRANYGYTF.

This CDR3 is CASSQGDRGEYEQYF. The DNA of the CDR3 is TGTGCCAGCAGCCAGGGAGACAGGGGAGAGTACGAGCAGTACTTC. The rearrangement joins TRBV28 to TRBJ2-7, with 8 positions matching TRBD1. The CDR3 is 15 amino acids. The V and J ends lost 6 bases and 4 bases, in that order; junction bases with no gene match: 11. Germline-derived CDR1 and CDR2 are MDHEN and SYDVKM.

The chain couples TRBV27 to TRBJ1-5, with 7 positions matching TRBD1. The CDR3 loop spans 15 amino acids. The V and J ends lost 6 bases and 7 bases, in that order; junction bases with no gene match: 12. CDR1 and CDR2 (germline): MNHEY, SMNVEV (reference sequence). This CDR3 reads CASRPNTGVGQPQHF. The CDR3 coding sequence is TGTGCCAGCAGGCCCAATACAGGGGTGGGACAGCCCCAGCATTTT.

This clone showed up just once. V gene TRBV6-4 combines with J gene TRBJ2-3; 8 bases are shared with TRBD1. This CDR3 has 16 residues. The V gene's germline CDR1 is MRHNA and CDR2 SNTAGT. Losses at the gene ends were 4 bases for V and 1 base for J; bases not matched to a gene: 7. The chain's CDR3 is CASSARGQAGTDTQYF. The CDR3 nucleotides are TGTGCCAGCAGTGCCAGGGGACAGGCGGGCACAGATACGCAGTATTTT.

The chain is built from TRBV28 and TRBJ2-5, with TRBD1 matching over 8 bases. Germline-derived CDR1 and CDR2 are MDHEN and SYDVKM. With V trimmed by 7 bases and J by 2 bases, 6 bases remained unmatched. The CDR3 is 14 amino acids. Here the CDR3 DNA reads TGTGCCAGCACCGGGACAGGTCCACAAGAGACCCAGTACTTC. Translating it yields CASTGTGPQETQYF.